Each of the 21 T cell receptor beta chains below was sequenced from the same sample in a study of T cell clonality in common variable immunodeficiency. Their antigen targets remain unknown. Whole-study findings and limits: Reportedly, TCR beta sequences from common variable immunodeficiency showed fewer deletions and N-nucleotide insertions.

The data were produced by immunoSEQ multiplex PCR, yet TCRdb's version contains in-frame clones alone and is incomplete. The sample was found to contain approximately 17,000 clones, and every one recurs. The sample taken for sequencing was peripheral blood mononuclear cells. The receptors come from a human donor with common variable immunodeficiency.

This clone was seen a handful of times. The read gets to within 3 residues of the CDR3 end, and the germline J gene fills in the rest. V usage is TRBV7-9 and J usage is TRBJ2-1; 10 bases fit TRBD1. Germline values: CDR1 SEHNR, CDR2 FQNEAQ (reference sequence). J was trimmed by 6 bases and V by 6 bases; bases with no gene match: 8. The CDR3 runs 15 residues. The CDR3 loop is CASSLGTGALNEQFF. The CDR3 bases that were read are TGTGCCAGCAGTCTGGGGACAGGGGCACTCAATGAG.

This clone has a count of ten or more. The read terminates 3 residues before the CDR3 end, so the remaining end is supplied by the germline J gene. The chain links TRBV5-1 to TRBJ2-5, with D unclear. The V gene lost 0 bases and the J gene lost 1 base, with 7 bases spanning the gap. CDR1 and CDR2 from the germline V gene are SGHRS and YFSETQ. The CDR3 extends over 14 amino acids. This chain's CDR3 is CASSLEGPQETQYF. The CDR3 DNA, read in part, is TGCGCCAGCAGCTTGGAGGGTCCCCAAGAGACC.

At least ten counts were recorded for this clone. The CDR3 here is CASSPGIQGNSPLHF. The sequenced CDR3 bases are TGTGCCAGCTCACCAGGAATTCAGGGTAATTCACCC. V gene TRBV18 combines with J gene TRBJ1-6; a possible D gene is TRBD1 (5 bases). The read falls 3 residues short of the CDR3 end, and the missing part is taken from the germline J gene. Germline CDR1 is KGHSH and CDR2 is LQKENI. The V and J ends lost 2 bases and 6 bases respectively, with 11 bases between them. The CDR3 runs to 15 residues.

The sample holds many counts of this clone. The read ends 3 residues before the CDR3 terminus; that terminus is restored from the germline J gene. The V and J genes are TRBV19 and TRBJ2-7, with 7 bases fitting TRBD1. Losses at the gene ends were 4 bases for V and 2 bases for J; bases not matched to a gene: 2. Germline V gene data show CDR1 as LNHDA and CDR2 as SQIVND (reference sequence). This CDR3 has 13 amino acids. CDR3 residues: CASSSQGAYEQYF. CDR3 bases read: TGTGCCAGTAGTAGCCAGGGGGCCTACGAG.

This clone was detected many times. The read ends 3 residues before the CDR3 terminus; that terminus is restored from the germline J gene. The V call is TRBV6-2 or TRBV6-3, the J call TRBJ2-7, with TRBD2 identical over 7 bases. V dropped 8 bases and J dropped 2; count of bases not matched to a gene: 9. Per the germline V gene, CDR1 is MNHEY and CDR2 is SVGEGT. The CDR3 runs to 14 residues. CDR3 in amino acids: CASGSFAGAYEQYF. The CDR3 bases that were read are TGTGCCAGCGGCTCCTTCGCGGGGGCCTACGAG.

As for this clone: The read ends 3 residues shy of where the CDR3 ends; the end is completed using the germline J gene. The chain carries TRBV7-2 and TRBJ2-7; 9 bases agree with TRBD2. The CDR3 is made up of 15 amino acids. Germline V gene data show CDR1 as SGHTA and CDR2 as FQGNSA. The junction had 5 bases not matched to a gene; V was cut back by 1 base and J by 4 bases. CDR3 DNA (partial): TGTGCCAGCAGCTTAGTGGGCGGGAGGGAGTACGAG. This translates into CASSLVGGREYE. The entire CDR3 protein is CASSLVGGREYEQYF.

This clone occurred a few times. CDR3 region: CASSLVLGARNTEAFF. CDR3 bases read: TGTGCCAGCAGCTTAGTTTTGGGGGCGCGGAACACTGAA. This chain uses TRBV7-8 with TRBJ1-1, with D possibly matching TRBD1 (6 bases). The read finishes 3 residues shy of the CDR3 end, and the germline J gene is used to complete it. V lost 1 base and J lost 1, with 13 bases in between. The germline CDR1 and CDR2 sequences are SGHVS and FQNEAQ. CDR3 size: 16 residues.

In the case of this clone: The read ends 3 residues shy of where the CDR3 ends; the end is completed using the germline J gene. The chain links TRBV7-9 to TRBJ1-2; TRBD1 matches at 8 bases. CDR3 length: 15 amino acids. Germline CDR1 reads SEHNR; CDR2 reads FQNEAQ (reference sequence). V shed 4 bases, J shed 1 base, and the junction held 5 bases outside the gene matches. The sequenced part of the CDR3 DNA is TGTGCCAGCAGCTCCGGACAGGGAAGTAACTATGGC. This codes for CASSSGQGSNYG. The entire CDR3 protein reads CASSSGQGSNYGYTF.

This clone was recorded at least ten times. The CDR3 end is not reached by the read, which stops 3 residues before it; the germline J gene fills it in. The V and J genes are TRBV19 and TRBJ2-1; 8 bases are shared with TRBD2. V lost 7 bases to trimming and J lost 7 bases; unmatched junction nucleotides: 12. This CDR3 spans 15 amino acids. Per the germline V gene, CDR1 is LNHDA and CDR2 is SQIVND (reference sequence). The part of the CDR3 DNA that was read is TGTGCCAGTACCGAAAGCGGGAGAAACAGGAATGAG. Its translation: CASTESGRNRNE. The entire CDR3 protein reads CASTESGRNRNEQFF. The full variable domain, rest sourced from reference TRBV19 and TRBJ2-1, is DGGITQSPKYLFRKEGQNVTLSCEQNLNHDAMYWYRQDPGQGLRLIYYSQIVNDFQKGDIAEGYSVSREKKESFPLTVTSAQKNPTAFYLCASTESGRNRNEQFFGPGTRLTVL.

As regards this clone: The read stops 3 residues short of the end of the CDR3; the missing end is completed from the germline J gene. The V gene is TRBV18, the J gene TRBJ2-2, with 7 bases matching TRBD2. The J segment lost 0 bases and the V segment lost 6 bases, leaving 7 bases of the junction unmatched. Germline V CDR1 and CDR2: KGHSH, LQKENI. This CDR3 contains 16 residues. CDR3 DNA (partial): TGTGCCAGCTCCTTGACTAGCAGGGCGAACACCGGGGAG. It specifies CASSLTSRANTGE. The entire CDR3 protein is CASSLTSRANTGELFF.

As concerns this clone: The read terminates 3 residues ahead of where the CDR3 ends, so the germline J gene completes it. The chain carries TRBV20-1 and TRBJ2-1, with TRBD2 matching 13 bases. In germline, CDR1 is DFQATT, CDR2 SNEGSKA (reference sequence). The J segment lost 9 bases and the V segment lost 6 bases, leaving 5 bases of the junction unmatched. The CDR3 contains 13 residues. CDR3 DNA, as far as it was read: TGCAGTGCAACTAGCGGGAGGGCACTTGAG. The encoded protein is CSATSGRALE. From start to end, the CDR3 is CSATSGRALEQFF.

This clone was recorded a few times. The observed sequence ends 3 residues before the CDR3 terminus, with the missing tail filled in from the germline J gene. The rearrangement links TRBV19 to TRBJ2-1; 14 bases match TRBD2. Germline V lookup: CDR1 LNHDA, CDR2 SQIVND (reference sequence). Trimming cost V 3 bases and J 5 bases; bases outside gene matches: 12. The CDR3 totals 19 residues. The DNA read from the CDR3 is TGTGCCAGTAGTATGGGGACTAGCGGGAGAAGAGCCCTGAACAATGAG. It specifies CASSMGTSGRRALNNE. The whole CDR3 region reads CASSMGTSGRRALNNEQFF.

For this clone: The DNA ends 3 residues before the CDR3 does, and the rest of the CDR3 is filled in from the germline J gene. The chain links TRBV2 to TRBJ2-3, with 7 bases fitting TRBD1. The CDR3 is 15 residues long. Trimming at V came to 1 base and at J to 2 bases, leaving 3 bases not matched to a gene. Germline CDR1 reads SNHLY; CDR2 reads FYNNEI. This CDR3 reads CASSEVQGFTDTQYF. Incomplete CDR3 DNA: TGTGCCAGCAGTGAAGTACAGGGGTTCACAGATACG.

In this sample, this clone turned up many times. The read halts 3 residues ahead of the CDR3 end, with the missing end drawn from the germline J gene. This rearrangement joins TRBV27 to TRBJ2-3; maybe TRBD2 (5 bases). V lost 6 bases and J lost 2, with 18 bases in between. The CDR3 extends over 16 amino acids. Germline V gene sequence: CDR1 MNHEY, CDR2 SMNVEV (reference sequence). The DNA read from the CDR3 is TGTGCCAGCAGACCTTATCGAGACTACCTCACAGATACG. This gives the protein CASRPYRDYLTDT. The whole CDR3 region reads CASRPYRDYLTDTQYF.

As to this clone: Read coverage stops 3 residues before the CDR3 terminus; the germline J gene supplies the remainder. The chain links TRBV7-6 to TRBJ1-2, with 8 nucleotides matching TRBD1. V was clipped by 8 bases and J by 2 bases; unmatched bases: 10. Germline assignment: CDR1 SGHVS and CDR2 FNYEAQ. This CDR3 has 15 residues. The CDR3 loop reads CASGTAWTGNYGYTF. Incomplete CDR3 DNA: TGTGCCAGCGGTACGGCCTGGACAGGGAACTATGGC.

The table lists this clone with many counts. The read gets to within 3 residues of the CDR3 end, and the germline J gene fills in the rest. The V call is TRBV29-1, the J call TRBJ2-6; D uncertain. V was clipped by 6 bases and J by 0 bases, with 3 bases between them. Germline CDR1 reads SQVTM; CDR2 reads ANQGSEA. The CDR3 sequence is 12 residues long. The CDR3 reads CSVYSGANVLTF. Partial CDR3 DNA: TGCAGCGTGTACTCTGGGGCCAACGTC.

This clone was seen more than once but under ten times. The read comes to an end 3 residues before the CDR3 does, leaving the germline J gene to fill in the end. The rearrangement uses TRBV20-1 and TRBJ1-1; perhaps TRBD1 as D (6 bases). V shed 1 base and J shed 4 bases, with 10 bases lying between them. This CDR3 spans 13 amino acids. From germline, CDR1 is DFQATT and CDR2 SNEGSKA (reference sequence). The CDR3 DNA, read in part, is TGCAGTGCTAGAGTAGGGGGGGGCACTGAA. This translates into CSARVGGGTE. The full-length CDR3 reads as CSARVGGGTEAFF.

This clone occurred a few times. Read coverage stops 3 residues before the CDR3 terminus; the germline J gene supplies the remainder. This chain links TRBV7-3 with TRBJ2-1, with 9 bases aligning to TRBD2. V shed 1 base, J shed 6 bases, and the junction held 1 base outside the gene matches. The germline V gene has CDR1 SGHTA and CDR2 FQGTGA. The CDR3 length is 14 residues. CDR3 residues: CASSLKAGGNEQFF. The CDR3 bases that were read are TGTGCCAGCAGCTTAAAAGCGGGAGGCAATGAG.

This clone is large in the sample. The observed sequence ends 3 residues before the CDR3 terminus, with the missing tail filled in from the germline J gene. The sample contains more than one DNA sequence encoding this CDR3. The chain employs TRBV18 and TRBJ1-1, with D unclear. The CDR3 sequence is 13 residues long. The ends were cut back, 3 bases at V and 7 bases at J, with 12 bases in the middle. CDR1 is KGHSH, CDR2 LQKENI, per germline. CDR3 sequence reads: CASSPSLADEAFF. Incomplete CDR3 DNA: TGTGCCAGCTCACCTTCTTTGGCCGATGAA.

Regarding this clone: The read ends 3 residues early relative to the CDR3; the germline J gene fills the gap. The chain links TRBV5-4 to TRBJ2-7; D call uncertain. Trimming pared 4 bases from V and 3 bases from J, leaving 14 bases between. The germline V gene has CDR1 SGHNT and CDR2 YYREEE (reference sequence). The CDR3 length is 14 residues. CDR3 DNA (partial): TGTGCCAGCAGCCCCTCACCAGAACGCTACGAG. It specifies CASSPSPERYE. The full CDR3 is CASSPSPERYEQYF.

This clone occurred many times. CDR3 region: CSVESGSSYEQYF. Partial CDR3 DNA: TGCAGCGTTGAAAGCGGGTCCTCCTACGAG. The rearrangement links TRBV29-1 to TRBJ2-7; tentative D call: TRBD2 (6 bases). The read is 3 residues too short to cover the CDR3 end, so that end is filled in from the germline J gene. Germline CDR1 is SQVTM and CDR2 is ANQGSEA. The CDR3 runs 13 residues. V lost 2 bases, J lost 0 bases, and 8 bases lay in between.